This T cell receptor beta chain was sequenced for a study of blood T cell repertoires in COVID-19. CDR1 and CDR2 (germline): MNHNS, SASEGT. V lost 2 bases, J lost 0 bases, and 10 bases stayed unmatched. The CDR3 runs 17 residues. TCRdb's table, derived via immunoSEQ multiplex PCR, lists solely in-frame clones and lacks some. The table has approximately 170,000 clones, about 85% seen once. Sequencing was carried out using peripheral blood. The receptor was isolated from a man aged 70-80 years who had recovered from COVID-19. The chain joins TRBV6-1 to TRBJ2-7, with 7 bases lining up with TRBD1. The CDR3 sequence is CASSELIGQADSYEQYF. The CDR3, as DNA: TGTGCCAGCAGTGAACTGATCGGACAGGCCGACTCCTACGAGCAGTACTTC.